What follows is one TCR beta chain and its context. The specificity of this receptor is unknown. It has no much larger one-base neighbor in the sample; base qualities were not kept. This sample is drawn from a study of CD8+CD57+ T cells in acquired aplastic anemia (dated by TCRdb to the late 2010s). Describing the broader study: On average, sorted CD4+ and CD8+ cells yielded around 3.5 ug of extracted DNA, with a range of roughly 0.18 to 30 ug. Mean read counts for healthy donor samples were about 9.8 million for CD4+ cells and about 12 million for CD8+ cells. General findings and caveats noted by the study authors: Fewer than 35 CD8+ CDR3 sequences were found to be shared between patients and controls, but these sequences appeared to be highly expressed in patients and within the immunodominant clones of the patients. Patients and healthy controls showed no significant difference in CD8+ Simpson's diversity (P=0.060).

The study deep-sequenced TCR repertoires of sorted CD4+ and CD8+ blood T cells from severe aplastic anemia patients and healthy subjects. Ficoll-Paque density gradient centrifugation was used to isolate peripheral blood mononuclear cells. Before DNA extraction, CD4+ and CD8+ T cells were sorted by FACS or by magnetic beads. V and J are trimmed by 4 bases and 4 bases, and the gene matches miss 12 bases of the junction. The CDR3 measures 18 amino acids from cysteine to phenylalanine. Only the CDR3 region is kept as DNA, spanning 54 bases read in frame from base 1. Sequences SGHAT (CDR1) and FQDESV (CDR2) are obtained from the germline V gene (reference sequence). Profiling of TCR beta VDJ combinations and CDR3 sequences used genomic DNA as the template. An Illumina HiSeq 2000 was the platform used for TCR repertoire sequencing. The authors' analysis ran thus. TRBV/TRBJ rearrangement plots, CDR3 size and DJ length profiles, and Simpson's diversity index were used to assess repertoires. The most abundant DNA sequence in the deep sequencing data was defined as the immunodominant clone. CDR3 amino acid sequences were screened for sharing across subjects and compared with published repertoires and the VDJdb database. TCRdb applied fastp at Q25 and MiXCR to the public reads, then kept only in-frame beta chains. One record per CDR3 amino acid sequence lists the most common genes and DNA. TCRdb's processing, not the study's, gives the V and J calls here. This sample holds some 190,000 distinct CDR3 sequences; 40% to 55% were observed only once. Approximately 3% of the sample is held by the ten biggest clonotypes.

The sequence joins TRBV11-1 to TRBJ2-5; the central 13 bases match TRBD2. This TCR was recovered from a human donor in good health. The sequenced sample was sorted CD4+, CD8+, or CD8+CD57+ T cells (not recorded which) from PBMCs. The CDR3 region reads CASSSSTSGRARRETQYF. The nucleotide sequence is TGTGCCAGCAGCTCTAGCACTAGCGGGAGGGCACGAAGAGAGACCCAGTACTTC.